This is a list of T cell receptor beta chains from one sample in a study of CD8 T cells in Susac syndrome. TCRdb re-called the immunoSEQ multiplex PCR reads with MiXCR, one entry per CDR3 protein. The table records over 150,000 distinct CDR3 sequences, just under 95% of them present only once. Sequencing used CD4+ T cells from PBMCs. All receptors come from a human donor with Susac syndrome. Both conserved end residues are part of each CDR3. D genes are given only for firm matches. The size of a clone is reported for some rows only, either as once, few or many, or as a class for expanded clones.

J	size	D	V	CDR3	DNA
TRBJ1-1	-	-	TRBV18	CASSPTRDGTEAFF	TGTGCCAGCTCACCAACCAGGGATGGCACTGAAGCTTTCTTT
TRBJ1-3	-	-	TRBV20-1	CSASSTGNTIYF	TGCAGTGCTAGTTCTACTGGAAACACCATATATTTT
TRBJ1-1	-	-	TRBV12-3/TRBV12-4	CASSLVQTGGAFF	TGTGCCAGCAGTTTAGTACAGACGGGTGGAGCTTTCTTT
TRBJ2-7	once	-	TRBV12-3/TRBV12-4	CASSSRPSYEQYF	TGTGCCAGCAGTTCTCGGCCATCCTACGAGCAGTACTTC
TRBJ2-3	-	TRBD2	TRBV4-2	CASSQDRSSGMNTQYF	TGTGCCAGCAGCCAAGACCGGAGTAGCGGGATGAATACGCAGTATTTT
TRBJ1-1	-	-	TRBV12-3/TRBV12-4	CASSQDGQLNTEAFF	TGTGCCAGCAGCCAGGACGGACAGTTGAACACTGAAGCTTTCTTT
TRBJ2-2	-	-	TRBV24-1	CATSDRTVLTGELFF	TGTGCCACCAGTGATCGGACAGTTTTGACCGGGGAGCTGTTTTTT
TRBJ1-4	-	-	TRBV20-1	CSARVQGREYPNEKLFF	TGCAGTGCTAGAGTGCAGGGGCGAGAATATCCTAATGAAAAACTGTTTTTT
TRBJ2-1	-	-	TRBV5-4	CASSFVLTEVNEQFF	TGTGCCAGCAGCTTTGTCCTGACGGAGGTCAATGAGCAGTTCTTC
TRBJ2-3	once	-	TRBV7-3	CASSFTRRDTQYF	TGTGCCAGCAGCTTCACGCGTCGAGATACGCAGTATTTT
TRBJ2-7	-	-	TRBV20-1	CSAGRDGAYEQYF	TGCAGTGCTGGCCGGGACGGAGCCTACGAGCAGTACTTC
TRBJ2-3	-	-	TRBV6-4	CASSTTVSTDTQYF	TGTGCCAGCAGTACTACAGTGAGCACAGATACGCAGTATTTT
TRBJ2-5	-	TRBD2	TRBV7-2	CASSLLLAGVGTQYF	TGTGCCAGCAGCTTATTACTAGCGGGGGTCGGGACCCAGTACTTC
TRBJ2-1	-	-	TRBV4-1	CASSQLQGGYNEQFF	TGCGCCAGCAGCCAACTGCAGGGGGGGTACAATGAGCAGTTCTTC
TRBJ2-1	-	TRBD1	TRBV4-3	CASSQVTGGNEQFF	TGCGCCAGCAGCCAAGTGACAGGGGGGAATGAGCAGTTCTTC
TRBJ1-1	-	-	TRBV7-2	CASSSGRNTEAFF	TGTGCCAGCAGCTCGGGACGGAACACTGAAGCTTTCTTT
TRBJ2-3	few	TRBD2	TRBV5-1	CASSLAGTDTQYF	TGTGCCAGCAGCTTAGCGGGGACAGATACGCAGTATTTT
TRBJ1-5	-	-	TRBV3-1	CASSQNTGIQPQHF	TGTGCCAGCAGCCAAAATACGGGAATTCAGCCCCAGCATTTT
TRBJ1-5	-	-	TRBV30	CAWSTKGYRDSNQPQHF	TGTGCCTGGAGTACAAAAGGGTACCGGGACAGCAATCAGCCCCAGCATTTT
TRBJ2-7	-	TRBD1	TRBV10-1	CASSGTGGGEQYF	TGCGCCAGCAGTGGGACAGGGGGAGGCGAGCAGTACTTC
TRBJ2-5	-	-	TRBV28	CASRVTGQETQYF	TGTGCCAGCAGGGTCACAGGCCAAGAGACCCAGTACTTC
TRBJ2-1	-	-	TRBV7-2	CASSLVVGEATYNEQFF	TGTGCCAGCAGCTTAGTGGTGGGAGAGGCAACCTACAATGAGCAGTTCTTC
TRBJ2-2	-	-	TRBV12-3/TRBV12-4	CASSLSTVNTGELFF	TGTGCCAGCAGTTTATCGACAGTAAACACCGGGGAGCTGTTTTTT
TRBJ2-5	-	-	TRBV7-9	CASSSSGGGAETQYF	TGTGCCAGCAGCTCCTCGGGTGGGGGAGCGGAGACCCAGTACTTC
TRBJ2-2	-	-	TRBV5-4	CASSFPGTGELFF	TGTGCCAGCAGCTTCCCGGGTACCGGGGAGCTGTTTTTT
TRBJ1-2	-	TRBD1	TRBV30	CAWSRDSDYGYTF	TGTGCCTGGAGTCGGGACAGCGACTATGGCTACACCTTC
TRBJ1-5	-	TRBD1	TRBV30	CAWSQGAGQPQHF	TGTGCCTGGAGTCAGGGGGCAGGTCAGCCCCAGCATTTT
TRBJ2-3	-	-	TRBV10-3	CAITRGSTDTQYF	TGTGCCATCACGAGGGGCAGCACAGATACGCAGTATTTT
TRBJ2-1	-	TRBD2	TRBV15	CATSRETSASVFFF	TGTGCCACCAGCAGAGAGACTAGCGCCTCAGTCTTCTTCTTC
TRBJ2-5	once	-	TRBV9	CASSVGQLQETQYF	TGTGCCAGCAGCGTAGGACAGCTTCAAGAGACCCAGTACTTC
TRBJ2-2	-	TRBD2	TRBV20-1	CSASGGFTGELFF	TGCAGTGCTAGCGGGGGGTTCACCGGGGAGCTGTTTTTT
TRBJ2-1	-	-	TRBV14	CASSTTGWVDENQFF	TGTGCCAGCAGCACTACAGGGTGGGTTGATGAGAATCAGTTCTTC
TRBJ2-5	-	-	TRBV20-1	CSAATEVGVTQYF	TGCAGTGCTGCGACTGAAGTAGGAGTGACCCAGTACTTC
TRBJ2-2	-	TRBD2	TRBV30	CAWSSLGLAGSGTGELFF	TGTGCCTGGAGTAGTTTGGGGCTAGCGGGGTCTGGCACCGGGGAGCTGTTTTTT
TRBJ2-1	-	TRBD2	TRBV20-1	CSAQKSGGAYNEQFF	TGCAGTGCACAAAAGAGCGGGGGGGCCTACAATGAGCAGTTCTTC
TRBJ1-2	-	TRBD1	TRBV5-4	CASSQDRAYGYTF	TGTGCCAGCAGCCAGGACAGGGCATATGGCTACACCTTC
TRBJ1-1	-	-	TRBV9	CASSAGQRDTEAFF	TGTGCCAGCAGCGCGGGCCAGAGAGACACTGAAGCTTTCTTT
TRBJ2-2	-	-	TRBV24-1	CATSDPGQTRELFF	TGTGCCACCAGTGATCCCGGCCAGACCCGGGAGCTGTTTTTT
TRBJ2-1	-	-	TRBV25-1	CASSAARDGNEQFF	TGTGCCAGCAGTGCAGCGAGGGACGGGAATGAGCAGTTCTTC
TRBJ1-1	once	-	TRBV5-1	CATSEGANTEAFF	TGCGCCACCTCCGAAGGGGCGAACACTGAAGCTTTCTTT
TRBJ2-1	-	-	TRBV19	CASSVFGDNEQFF	TGTGCCAGTAGTGTATTCGGGGACAATGAGCAGTTCTTC
TRBJ2-4	-	TRBD1	TRBV29-1	CSVLRGGENIQYF	TGCAGCGTTTTAAGAGGGGGCGAAAACATTCAGTACTTC
TRBJ2-7	-	TRBD2	TRBV2	CASSDSVNSGMRYEQYF	TGTGCCAGCAGTGATTCGGTAAATAGCGGGATGAGGTACGAGCAGTACTTC
TRBJ2-1	-	TRBD2	TRBV20-1	CSAPPSGRALVNEQFF	TGCAGTGCTCCGCCTAGCGGGAGGGCCTTGGTCAATGAGCAGTTCTTC
TRBJ2-7	-	TRBD1	TRBV3-1	CASSQAGQGNEQYF	TGTGCCAGCAGCCAAGCGGGACAGGGCAACGAGCAGTACTTC
TRBJ2-5	few	-	TRBV28	CASSPRTGAETQYF	TGTGCCAGCAGTCCCCGAACGGGGGCAGAGACCCAGTACTTC
TRBJ2-5	-	TRBD1	TRBV28	CASNGQGQETQYF	TGTGCCAGCAATGGACAGGGGCAAGAGACCCAGTACTTC
TRBJ2-7	once	-	TRBV30	CAWSVGGYEQYF	TGTGCCTGGAGTGTAGGAGGGTACGAGCAGTACTTC
TRBJ2-7	-	-	TRBV14	CASSQSFGGSYEQYF	TGTGCCAGCAGCCAGTCTTTCGGCGGCTCCTACGAGCAGTACTTC
TRBJ2-4	once	TRBD2	TRBV4-1	CASSVREGHGNIQYF	TGCGCCAGCAGCGTGCGGGAGGGCCATGGAAACATTCAGTACTTC
TRBJ1-1	-	-	TRBV2	CASLVGRGTEAFF	TGTGCCAGCCTCGTTGGCAGGGGCACTGAAGCTTTCTTT
TRBJ2-3	-	-	TRBV20-1	CNLSPDSSTDTQYF	TGCAACCTCAGCCCAGATTCTAGCACAGATACGCAGTATTTT
TRBJ1-2	-	-	TRBV12-3/TRBV12-4	CASSRGALPYGYTF	TGTGCCAGCAGTAGAGGGGCGCTTCCCTATGGCTACACCTTC
TRBJ1-2	-	-	TRBV28	CASVGVYGYTF	TGTGCCAGCGTGGGGGTTTATGGCTACACCTTC
TRBJ2-7	-	TRBD2	TRBV6-2/TRBV6-3	CASSYSTSGRRLSSYEQYF	TGTGCCAGCAGTTACTCGACTAGCGGGAGGCGATTAAGCTCCTACGAGCAGTACTTC
TRBJ2-1	-	-	TRBV20-1	CSAAPGVISYNEQFF	TGCAGTGCTGCCCCAGGGGTCATATCCTACAATGAGCAGTTCTTC
TRBJ1-5	-	TRBD1	TRBV12-3/TRBV12-4	CASSPGQGFQPQHF	TGTGCCAGCAGCCCGGGACAGGGATTTCAGCCCCAGCATTTT